This T cell receptor beta chain was documented in a study of breast tumors, draining lymph nodes, adjacent tissues (dated by TCRdb to about 2016). Study-wide context: Breast cancer patients provided tumor, adjacent nontumor tissue and axillary lymph nodes, and the study compared the TCR beta repertoires across these three sources. The study aimed to assess the relationships and possible T-cell exchange between tumor, surrounding tissue and draining lymph node repertoires in human breast cancer. Beyond this particular receptor, the publication reports: T-cell repertoire diversity in tumors was found to be lower than in lymph nodes but higher than in nontumor tissue, and preferential V and J gene usage was observed. The data were considered consistent with the idea that most tumor T cells come from the lymph node and then expand in tumor tissue. The study presented the conclusion that tumor T cells originate in lymph nodes as consistent with a hypothesis, not as something directly demonstrated. Tumor and nontumor tissue repertoires were found to be significantly more similar in luminal-like than in basal-like breast cancer.

The adjacent samples were made up of nontumor breast tissue around the tumor. To note about this clonotype: It has no known antigen specificity. Base qualities are not recorded, but no much larger clone differs from it by a single base.

The instrument was an Illumina HiSeq 2000. TCR beta chain libraries were generated through multiplex PCR amplification. The amplified TCR beta chain products were analyzed by high-throughput sequencing. TCRdb reprocessed the public reads (quality trimming at Q25 with fastp, clone calling with MiXCR) and kept in-frame beta chains. All rows with the same CDR3 protein become a single entry with the most common DNA and genes. The sample includes 16,000 or so distinct CDR3 sequences, with 40% to 55% observed a single time. More than 10% of the sample is in the top ten clones. The cysteine opens and the phenylalanine closes a CDR3 of 17 amino acids. The retained sequence is limited to the CDR3, 51 bases, with the frame set at the first base. Trimmed from V: 1 base; trimmed from J: 2 bases; junction bases lacking a gene match: 10. CDR1 and CDR2, per the germline V gene (reference sequence), are SEHNR and FQNEAQ.

This TCR was recovered from a female donor with breast cancer. Some clones in this sample may be carry-over from other donors' samples. Sequenced: tumor-adjacent breast tissue. The chain was built from TRBV7-9 and TRBJ2-5, with TRBD1 matching 7 junction bases. The CDR3: CASSLVRQGQGQETQYF. The bases read TGTGCCAGCAGCTTAGTTCGACAGGGTCAGGGGCAAGAGACCCAGTACTTC.